The 32 T cell receptor beta chains presented below share a single source sample, sequenced in a study of blood T cell repertoires in COVID-19. Data came from immunoSEQ multiplex PCR; TCRdb stores just in-frame clones and leaves some out. This sample carries 200,000 to 300,000 clones, less than 90% of them seen once, and the ten largest clones take approximately 4%. Sequenced material: peripheral blood. The receptor source for this set is a man aged 60-69 years with acute or convalescent COVID-19.

The J gene is TRBJ2-7, the V gene TRBV6-5, with 8 bases lining up with TRBD1. V lost 2 bases to trimming and J lost 6 bases; unmatched junction nucleotides: 9. The CDR3 contains 15 residues. Germline V gene data show CDR1 as MNHEY and CDR2 as SVGAGI. CDR3 sequence (DNA): TGTGCCAGCAGTTACGGAGGCGCAGGGGGCATCGAGCAGTACTTC. Translation gives CASSYGGAGGIEQYF.

The chain employs TRBV12-3 or TRBV12-4 and TRBJ2-5, with D perhaps matching TRBD2 (6 bases). The CDR3 consists of 13 residues. The germline V and J ends were trimmed by 3 bases and 3 bases, with 8 bases remaining between them. The CDR3 DNA reads as TGTGCCAGCAGTTTTTGGGGGGAAGAGACCCAGTACTTC. This codes for CASSFWGEETQYF.

The V and J genes are TRBV27 and TRBJ1-2; TRBD1 is a possible D gene (6 bases). Germline V gives CDR1 MNHEY, CDR2 SMNVEV (reference sequence). CDR3 size: 14 residues. The germline V and J ends were trimmed by 5 bases and 5 bases, with 15 bases remaining between them. This chain's CDR3 is CASSLQGFSYGYTF. The CDR3 bases are TGTGCCAGCAGTCTTCAGGGGTTTAGTTATGGCTACACCTTC.

On this clone: The sample has other DNA sequences that encode this CDR3 too. The chain combines TRBV28 with TRBJ1-3, with 9 bases lining up with TRBD1. V dropped 5 bases and J dropped 7; count of bases not matched to a gene: 6. Germline V gene data show CDR1 as MDHEN and CDR2 as SYDVKM. This CDR3 region has 14 residues. Here the CDR3 reads CASSPQGARNTIYF. For the CDR3, the DNA is TGTGCCAGCAGTCCACAGGGGGCGCGTAACACCATATATTTT.

The V gene is TRBV7-9, the J gene TRBJ1-2, with unresolved D. The CDR3 sequence is 15 residues long. Germline-derived CDR1 and CDR2 are SEHNR and FQNEAQ (reference sequence). Trimming stripped 4 bases from V and 10 bases from J, with 22 bases between. CDR3 sequence: CASSSVDIRLLTYTF. Written as DNA, the CDR3 is TGTGCCAGCAGCTCCGTTGACATTCGCCTTTTGACCTACACCTTC.

V and J are TRBV18 and TRBJ2-2; TRBD1 matches 10 bases. There are 15 residues in the CDR3. After removal of 3 bases from V and 7 bases from J, the junction contained 5 bases not matched to a gene. Germline V gene data show CDR1 as KGHSH and CDR2 as LQKENI. The DNA of the CDR3 is TGTGCCAGCTCACCGGGACAGGGGACGGTCGGGGAGCTGTTTTTT. It codes for CASSPGQGTVGELFF. Supplemented by reference TRBV18 and TRBJ2-2, the full variable domain reads NAGVMQNPRHLVRRRGQEARLRCSPMKGHSHVYWYRQLPEEGLKFMVYLQKENIIDESGMPKERFSAEFPKEGPSILRIQQVVRGDSAAYFCASSPGQGTVGELFFGEGSRLTVL.

The V gene is TRBV11-3, the J gene TRBJ2-1; D gene ambiguous. The CDR3 has 15 amino acids. The V and J ends lost 5 bases and 3 bases respectively, with 14 bases between them. CDR1 and CDR2 from the germline V gene are SGHNT and YENEEA. The CDR3 sequence is CASSQNHRDYNEQFF. The CDR3 DNA is TGTGCCAGCAGCCAAAACCACCGCGACTACAATGAGCAGTTCTTC.

The chain employs TRBV4-3 and TRBJ2-1, with 7 positions matching TRBD2. V gave up 2 bases and J gave up 5 bases; unmatched junction bases: 6. The length of the CDR3 is 15 residues. Germline V gives CDR1 LGHNA, CDR2 YSLEER. The chain's CDR3 is CASSQRLAADNEQFF. The CDR3 bases are TGCGCCAGCAGCCAACGACTAGCAGCGGACAATGAGCAGTTCTTC.

This chain joins TRBV7-8 and TRBJ2-5; tentative D call: TRBD1 (6 bases). The V end was cut by 6 bases, the J end by 5 bases, with 19 bases between. The CDR3 has 15 residues. CDR1 is SGHVS and CDR2 is FQNEAQ in the germline V gene. CDR3 protein: CASRPHFGTNETQYF. The DNA for the CDR3 is TGTGCCAGCAGACCACACTTCGGGACAAACGAGACCCAGTACTTC.

This chain joins TRBV7-9 and TRBJ2-1, with TRBD1 identical over 8 bases. Germline CDR1 reads SEHNR; CDR2 reads FQNEAQ (reference sequence). V gave up 4 bases and J gave up 7 bases; unmatched junction bases: 9. The CDR3 length is 15 residues. CDR3 sequence reads: CASSSFRTGRNEQFF. DNA of the CDR3: TGTGCCAGCAGCTCCTTTCGGACAGGGAGGAATGAGCAGTTCTTC.

This clone was seen a few times. The chain combines TRBV6-4 with TRBJ2-2, with D perhaps TRBD2 (6 bases). The CDR3 runs 18 residues. The ends were cut back, 5 bases at V and 1 base at J, with 20 bases in the middle. Germline loops: CDR1 MRHNA, CDR2 SNTAGT. In DNA, the CDR3 is TGTGCCAGCAGTCCCGGGGGTAGCGTATTTGTGAACACCGGGGAGCTGTTTTTT. Its translation: CASSPGGSVFVNTGELFF.

The chain joins TRBV7-2 to TRBJ1-3; D call uncertain. The CDR3 contains 17 residues. With 5 bases removed from V and 1 base from J, the gap between germline ends came to 18 bases. Germline loops: CDR1 SGHTA, CDR2 FQGNSA. The CDR3 here is CASSLTPTGLSGNTIYF. DNA for the CDR3: TGTGCCAGCAGCCTCACCCCAACCGGTTTGTCTGGAAACACCATATATTTT.

This clone was seen a few times. V usage is TRBV7-3 and J usage is TRBJ1-1, with 8 nucleotides matching TRBD1. Germline lookup yields CDR1 SGHTA and CDR2 FQGTGA. There are 14 residues in the CDR3. V gave up 1 base and J gave up 7 bases; unmatched junction bases: 5. The CDR3 is CASSLNQGAGEAFF. In DNA, the CDR3 is TGTGCCAGCAGCTTAAATCAGGGGGCCGGTGAAGCTTTCTTT.

The V call is TRBV25-1, the J call TRBJ2-7, with 8 bases matching TRBD2. The CDR3 is made up of 15 amino acids. The germline CDR1 and CDR2 sequences are MGHDK and SYGVNS. The junction had 7 bases not matched to a gene; V was cut back by 5 bases and J by 1 base. The CDR3 DNA follows: TGTGCCAGCAGTACGGGAGGGGCGCATTCCTACGAGCAGTACTTC. Its translation is CASSTGGAHSYEQYF.

J is TRBJ2-3 and V is TRBV19; 10 nucleotides line up with TRBD2. In germline, CDR1 is LNHDA, CDR2 SQIVND (reference sequence). Germline trimming cut 4 bases from V and 3 bases from J; bases unmatched to any gene: 7. CDR3 size: 16 residues. As DNA, the CDR3 is TGTGCCAGTAGTACGGGAGCGGGAGGGCCTACAGATACGCAGTATTTT. It specifies CASSTGAGGPTDTQYF.

This chain uses TRBV7-8 with TRBJ2-5; 8 nucleotides line up with TRBD2. CDR1 and CDR2 (germline): SGHVS, FQNEAQ. The CDR3 has 14 residues. The V and J ends lost 1 base and 5 bases, in that order; junction bases with no gene match: 3. Here the CDR3 DNA reads TGTGCCAGCAGCTTAGAGCGGGGGCGGGAGACCCAGTACTTC. Protein: CASSLERGRETQYF.

This clone appeared once. The chain carries TRBV3-1 (or the pseudogene TRBV3-2) and TRBJ2-2; D is ambiguous. Trimming removed 4 bases at V and 8 bases at J, with 14 bases between. Per germline, CDR1 LGHDT and CDR2 YNNKEL (reference sequence). The CDR3 consists of 14 residues. The CDR3 is CASSLRTLRGELFF. The CDR3 nucleotides are TGTGCCAGCAGCCTACGCACCTTACGGGGGGAGCTGTTTTTT.

The J gene is TRBJ2-1, the V gene TRBV2; 10 positions agree with TRBD2. CDR1 and CDR2 from the germline V gene are SNHLY and FYNNEI. V was clipped by 6 bases and J by 8 bases; unmatched bases: 16. The CDR3 covers 17 residues. The DNA of the CDR3 is TGTGCCAGCAGAGAATCTAGCGGGGGAATCCTCAGAGATGAGCAGTTCTTC. Translation: CASRESSGGILRDEQFF.

V is TRBV5-4 and J is TRBJ2-2; D is uncertain. V was pared by 2 bases and J by 0 bases, with 8 bases between. The length of the CDR3 is 15 residues. Per germline, CDR1 SGHNT and CDR2 YYREEE (reference sequence). The CDR3 bases are TGTGCCAGCAGCTTAAAACTCCCGAACACCGGGGAGCTGTTTTTT. Translated: CASSLKLPNTGELFF. The variable domain in full, completed from reference TRBV5-4 and TRBJ2-2, reads ETGVTQSPTHLIKTRGQQVTLRCSSQSGHNTVSWYQQALGQGPQFIFQYYREEENGRGNFPPRFSGLQFPNYSSELNVNALELDDSALYLCASSLKLPNTGELFFGEGSRLTVL.

CDR3 nucleotides: TGCGCCAGCAGTGAGATGTTGCGGGGGCCGTCAAGCAAGCAGTTCTTC. Translation: CASSEMLRGPSSKQFF. The J gene is TRBJ2-1, the V gene TRBV10-1, with D possibly matching TRBD2 (7 bases). The CDR3 runs 16 residues. Germline V gene lookup returns CDR1 WNHNN and CDR2 SYGVQD (reference sequence). The V end lost 2 bases, the J end lost 11 bases, and 22 bases lay between the germline ends.

This clone was seen just once. The CDR3 coding sequence is TGTGCCAGCACCCGACAGGGCGGTCGGTCCCAGTACTTC. This codes for CASTRQGGRSQYF. The rearrangement uses TRBV12-3 or TRBV12-4 and TRBJ2-5, with 7 bases matching TRBD1. The CDR3 consists of 13 residues. The trim removed 7 bases at V and 9 bases at J, leaving 11 bases unmatched.

CDR3 region: CASRLLSGNTIYF. In nucleotides, the CDR3 is TGCGCCAGCAGACTACTTTCTGGAAACACCATATATTTT. The V and J genes are TRBV5-1 and TRBJ1-3; D uncertain. The V and J ends lost 5 bases and 1 base respectively, with 7 bases between them. Germline assignment: CDR1 SGHRS and CDR2 YFSETQ. The CDR3 contains 13 residues.

This clone was found a few times. The V and J genes are TRBV3-1 (or the pseudogene TRBV3-2) and TRBJ2-5, with 11 nucleotides matching TRBD1. The V segment lost 6 bases and the J segment 7 bases; nucleotides outside the gene matches: 25. Germline V gene data show CDR1 as LGHDT and CDR2 as YNNKEL (reference sequence). The length of the CDR3 is 20 residues. In DNA form, the CDR3 reads TGTGCCAGCAGACTTACTACGGACAGGGGGCAACCTCTGCAAGTTCGGACCCAGTACTTC. This codes for CASRLTTDRGQPLQVRTQYF.

This clone was recorded once. The chain is built from TRBV5-1 and TRBJ1-1; D unclear. CDR1 and CDR2 (germline): SGHRS, YFSETQ. Deletions cut 0 bases from V and 1 base from J, with 7 bases between. The CDR3 is made up of 14 amino acids. CDR3 in DNA: TGCGCCAGCAGCTTGGTTCCAGGGAACACTGAAGCTTTCTTT. Protein product: CASSLVPGNTEAFF.

The CDR3 bases are TGTGCCAGCGGTACAGGGACCCTGAACACTGAAGCTTTCTTT. Encoded protein: CASGTGTLNTEAFF. The rearrangement links TRBV28 to TRBJ1-1; D might be TRBD1 (6 bases). This CDR3 is built from 14 residues. Germline V gives CDR1 MDHEN, CDR2 SYDVKM. Trimming removed 8 bases from V and 0 bases from J, with 13 bases in between.

This clone occurred a few times. The V call is TRBV27, the J call TRBJ1-4; D is possibly TRBD1 (6 bases). V was trimmed by 5 bases and J by 5 bases, leaving 15 bases between them. Germline V gene lookup returns CDR1 MNHEY and CDR2 SMNVEV (reference sequence). The CDR3 length is 15 residues. In nucleotides, the CDR3 is TGTGCCAGCAGTGTGACAGGTCGCGAGAATGAAAAACTGTTTTTT. As protein: CASSVTGRENEKLFF.

The chain has TRBV27 and TRBJ2-3, with 11 bases identical to TRBD1. Germline V gene lookup returns CDR1 MNHEY and CDR2 SMNVEV (reference sequence). J gave up 1 base and V 7 bases, and 19 bases lay outside the gene matches. The CDR3 extends over 20 amino acids. CDR3 nucleotides: TGTGCCAGCATCCCTCACCGGGACAGGGGGACCAAACAGTGCACAGATACGCAGTATTTT. Protein: CASIPHRDRGTKQCTDTQYF.

This clone has just a few counts. The chain carries TRBV19 and TRBJ2-7, with TRBD2 identical over 11 bases. V dropped 4 bases and J dropped 0; count of bases not matched to a gene: 5. The CDR3 is 16 amino acids. The V gene's germline CDR1 is LNHDA and CDR2 SQIVND (reference sequence). The CDR3: CASSNAGTSGSYEQYF. The DNA for the CDR3 is TGTGCCAGTAGTAACGCCGGGACTAGCGGCTCCTACGAGCAGTACTTC.

The chain links TRBV28 to TRBJ2-5; 7 bases match TRBD1. J was trimmed by 0 bases and V by 5 bases; bases with no gene match: 3. Per germline, CDR1 MDHEN and CDR2 SYDVKM. This CDR3 contains 14 residues. CDR3 DNA sequence: TGTGCCAGCAGTACCAGGGGGTACCAAGAGACCCAGTACTTC. Its translation: CASSTRGYQETQYF.

This chain links TRBV5-1 with TRBJ2-7; 12 nucleotides match TRBD1. J gave up 8 bases and V 1 base, and 7 bases lay outside the gene matches. The CDR3 runs to 15 residues. Germline assignment: CDR1 SGHRS and CDR2 YFSETQ. In nucleotides, the CDR3 is TGCGCCAGCAGCTTGATCGGGACAGGGGGCGGGCAGCAGTACTTC. Protein product: CASSLIGTGGGQQYF.

The V and J genes are TRBV28 and TRBJ1-5; TRBD1 might be the D (5 bases). Trimming left V 7 bases short and J 8 bases short, with 18 bases between. The CDR3 spans 14 residues. CDR1 and CDR2 (germline): MDHEN, SYDVKM. In nucleotides, the CDR3 is TGTGCCAGCAACCGTGGACACGGCCCGGAGCCCCAGCATTTT. Translating gives CASNRGHGPEPQHF.

J is TRBJ2-5 and V is TRBV5-4, with D tentatively TRBD2 (6 bases). Trimming cost V 5 bases and J 1 base, with 15 bases left between them. The CDR3 is made up of 15 amino acids. CDR1 SGHNT and CDR2 YYREEE come from the germline V gene (reference sequence). The CDR3 sequence is CASRTLTGGQETQYF. In nucleotides, the CDR3 is TGTGCCAGCAGAACCTTGACCGGGGGCCAAGAGACCCAGTACTTC.